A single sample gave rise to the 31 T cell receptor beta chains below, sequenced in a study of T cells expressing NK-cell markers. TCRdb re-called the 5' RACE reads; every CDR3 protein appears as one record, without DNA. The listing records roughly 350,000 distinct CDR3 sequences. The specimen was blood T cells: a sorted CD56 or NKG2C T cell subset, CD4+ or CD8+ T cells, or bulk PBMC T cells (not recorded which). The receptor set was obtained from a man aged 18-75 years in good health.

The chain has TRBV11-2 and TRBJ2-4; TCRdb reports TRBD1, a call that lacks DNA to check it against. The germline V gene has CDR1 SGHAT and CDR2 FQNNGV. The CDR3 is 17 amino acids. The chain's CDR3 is CASSLEGTGLGQNIQYF.

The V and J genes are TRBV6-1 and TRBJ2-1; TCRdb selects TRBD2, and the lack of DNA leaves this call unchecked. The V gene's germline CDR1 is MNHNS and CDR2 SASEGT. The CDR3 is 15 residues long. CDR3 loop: CASTVGGAEYNEQFF.

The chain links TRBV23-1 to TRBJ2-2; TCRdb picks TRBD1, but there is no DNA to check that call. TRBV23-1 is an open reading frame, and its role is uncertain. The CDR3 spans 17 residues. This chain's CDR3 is CASSQRASGQYTGELFF.

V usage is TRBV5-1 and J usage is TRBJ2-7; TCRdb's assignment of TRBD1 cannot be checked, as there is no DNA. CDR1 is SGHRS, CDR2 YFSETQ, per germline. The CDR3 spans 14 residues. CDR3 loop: CASRSTYRRYEQYF.

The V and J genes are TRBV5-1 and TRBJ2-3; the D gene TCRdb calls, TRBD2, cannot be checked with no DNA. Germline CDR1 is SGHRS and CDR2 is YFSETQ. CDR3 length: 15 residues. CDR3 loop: CASSSLAGFSDTQYF.

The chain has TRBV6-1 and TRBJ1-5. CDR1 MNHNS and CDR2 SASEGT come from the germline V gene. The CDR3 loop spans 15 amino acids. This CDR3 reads CASRQTAGHNQPQHF.

The CDR3 is CASSFDRSSYNEQFF. This chain connects TRBV28 to TRBJ2-1. The CDR3 sequence is 15 residues long. Germline lookup yields CDR1 MDHEN and CDR2 SYDVKM.

CDR3 sequence: CASSLWADWNSPLHF. The V call is TRBV28, the J call TRBJ1-6. Germline lookup yields CDR1 MDHEN and CDR2 SYDVKM. The CDR3 has 15 residues.

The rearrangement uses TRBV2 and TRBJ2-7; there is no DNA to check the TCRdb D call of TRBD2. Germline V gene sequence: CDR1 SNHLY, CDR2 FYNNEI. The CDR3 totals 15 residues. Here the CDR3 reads CASRTRSGGAYEQYF. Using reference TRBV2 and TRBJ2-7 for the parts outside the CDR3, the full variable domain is EPEVTQTPSHQVTQMGQEVILRCVPISNHLYFYWYRQILGQKVEFLVSFYNNEISEKSEIFDDQFSVERPDGSNFTLKIRSTKLEDSAMYFCASRTRSGGAYEQYFGPGTRLTVT.

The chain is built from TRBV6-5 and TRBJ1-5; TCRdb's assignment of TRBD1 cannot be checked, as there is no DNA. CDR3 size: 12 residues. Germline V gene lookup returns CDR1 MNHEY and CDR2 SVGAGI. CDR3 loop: CASSSRGQPQHF.

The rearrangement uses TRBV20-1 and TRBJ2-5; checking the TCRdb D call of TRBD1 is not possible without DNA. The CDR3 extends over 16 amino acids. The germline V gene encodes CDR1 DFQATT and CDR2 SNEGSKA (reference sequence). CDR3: CSARKNRGTRKETQYF.

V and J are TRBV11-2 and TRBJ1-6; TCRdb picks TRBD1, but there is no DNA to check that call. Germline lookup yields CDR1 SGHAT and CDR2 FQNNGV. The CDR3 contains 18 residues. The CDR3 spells CASSPRAGGSSYNSPLHF.

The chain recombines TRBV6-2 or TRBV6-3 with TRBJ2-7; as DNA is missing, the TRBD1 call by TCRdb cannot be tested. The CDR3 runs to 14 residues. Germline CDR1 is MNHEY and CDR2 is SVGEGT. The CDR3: CASREVPRGFEQYF.

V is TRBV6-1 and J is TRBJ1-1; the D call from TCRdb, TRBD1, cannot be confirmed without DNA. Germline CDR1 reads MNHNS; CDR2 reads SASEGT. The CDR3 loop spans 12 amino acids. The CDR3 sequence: CASIPRGTEAFF.

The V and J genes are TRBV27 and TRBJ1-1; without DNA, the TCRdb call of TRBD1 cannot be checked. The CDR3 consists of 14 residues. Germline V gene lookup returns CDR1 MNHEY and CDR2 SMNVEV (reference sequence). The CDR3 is CASSLGGGRTEAFF.

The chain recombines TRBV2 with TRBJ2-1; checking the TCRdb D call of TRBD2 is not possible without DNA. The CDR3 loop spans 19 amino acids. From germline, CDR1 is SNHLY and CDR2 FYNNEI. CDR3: CASSGITSGGALSYNEQFF.

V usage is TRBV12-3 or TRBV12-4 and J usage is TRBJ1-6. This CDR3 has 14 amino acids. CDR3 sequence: CASSLEGFSSPLHF.

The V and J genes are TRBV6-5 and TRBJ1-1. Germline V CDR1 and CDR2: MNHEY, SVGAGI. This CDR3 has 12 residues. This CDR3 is CASHGQVTEAFF.

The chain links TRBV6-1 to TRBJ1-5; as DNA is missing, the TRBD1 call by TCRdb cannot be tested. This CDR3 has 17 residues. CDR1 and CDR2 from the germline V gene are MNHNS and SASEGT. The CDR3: CASSPSWDASGNQPQHF.

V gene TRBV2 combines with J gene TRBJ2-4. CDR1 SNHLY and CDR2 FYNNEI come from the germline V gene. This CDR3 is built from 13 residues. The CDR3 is CASSVWDKNIQYF.

CDR3 amino acids: CASSFGTGGHRNEQFF. The J gene is TRBJ2-1, the V gene TRBV12-3 or TRBV12-4; checking the TCRdb D call of TRBD1 is not possible without DNA. The CDR3 consists of 16 residues.

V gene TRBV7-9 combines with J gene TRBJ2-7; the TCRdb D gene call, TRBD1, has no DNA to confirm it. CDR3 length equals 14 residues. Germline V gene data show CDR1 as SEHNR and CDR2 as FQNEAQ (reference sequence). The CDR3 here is CASSHSTGVSEQYF.

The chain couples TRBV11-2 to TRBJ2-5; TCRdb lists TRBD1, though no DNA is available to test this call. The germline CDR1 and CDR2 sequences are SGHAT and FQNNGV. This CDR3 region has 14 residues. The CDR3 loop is CASTGQGLSETQYF.

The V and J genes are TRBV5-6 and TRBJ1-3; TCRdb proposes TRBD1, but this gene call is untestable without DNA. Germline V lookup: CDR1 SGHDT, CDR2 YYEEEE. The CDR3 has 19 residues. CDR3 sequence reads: CASSLYTGGTLGSGNTIYF. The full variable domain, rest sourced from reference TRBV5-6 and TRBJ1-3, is DAGVTQSPTHLIKTRGQQVTLRCSPKSGHDTVSWYQQALGQGPQFIFQYYEEEERQRGNFPDRFSGHQFPNYSSELNVNALLLGDSALYLCASSLYTGGTLGSGNTIYFGEGSWLTVV.

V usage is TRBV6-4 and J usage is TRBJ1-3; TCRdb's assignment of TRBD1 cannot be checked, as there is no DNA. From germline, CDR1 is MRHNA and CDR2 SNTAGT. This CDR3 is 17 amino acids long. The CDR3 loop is CASSAGTGAAAGNTIYF.

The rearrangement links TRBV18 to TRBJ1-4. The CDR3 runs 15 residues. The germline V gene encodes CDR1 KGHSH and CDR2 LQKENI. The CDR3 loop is CASSPPTAAGEKLFF.

The CDR3: CASALSGELFF. The chain joins TRBV2 to TRBJ2-2. Germline CDR1 SNHLY, CDR2 FYNNEI. CDR3 length: 11 amino acids.

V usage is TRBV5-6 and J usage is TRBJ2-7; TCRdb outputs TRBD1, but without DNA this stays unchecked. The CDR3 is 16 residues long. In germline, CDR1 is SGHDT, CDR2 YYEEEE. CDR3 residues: CASSHWSTGGGYEQYF.

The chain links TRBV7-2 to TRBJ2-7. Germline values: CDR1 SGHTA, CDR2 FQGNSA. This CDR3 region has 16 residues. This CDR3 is CASSLYDGGGSYEQYF.

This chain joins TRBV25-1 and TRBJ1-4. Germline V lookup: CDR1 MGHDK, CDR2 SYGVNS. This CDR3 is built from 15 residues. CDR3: CASSEDRGLNEKLFF. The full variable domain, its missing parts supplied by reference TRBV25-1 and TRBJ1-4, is EADIYQTPRYLVIGTGKKITLECSQTMGHDKMYWYQQDPGMELHLIHYSYGVNSTEKGDLSSESTVSRIRTEHFPLTLESARPSHTSQYLCASSEDRGLNEKLFFGSGTQLSVL.

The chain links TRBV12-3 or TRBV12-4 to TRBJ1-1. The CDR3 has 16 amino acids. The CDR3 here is CASSFLRNSFSTEAFF.